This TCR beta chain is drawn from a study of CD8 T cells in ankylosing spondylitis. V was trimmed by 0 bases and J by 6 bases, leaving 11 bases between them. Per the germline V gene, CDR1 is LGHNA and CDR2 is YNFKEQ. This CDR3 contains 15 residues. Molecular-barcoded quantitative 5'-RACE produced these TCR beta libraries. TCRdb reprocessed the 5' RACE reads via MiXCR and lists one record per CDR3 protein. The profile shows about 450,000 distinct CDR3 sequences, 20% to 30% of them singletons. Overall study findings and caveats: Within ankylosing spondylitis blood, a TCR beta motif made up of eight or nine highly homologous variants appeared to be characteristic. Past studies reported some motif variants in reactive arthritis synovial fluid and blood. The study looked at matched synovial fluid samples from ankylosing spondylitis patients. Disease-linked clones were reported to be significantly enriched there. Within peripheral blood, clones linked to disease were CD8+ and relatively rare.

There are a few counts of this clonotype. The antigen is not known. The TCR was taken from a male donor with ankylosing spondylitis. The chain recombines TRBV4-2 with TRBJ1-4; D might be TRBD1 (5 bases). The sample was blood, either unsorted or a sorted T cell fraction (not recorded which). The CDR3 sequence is CASSQDRAAHEKLFF. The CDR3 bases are TGTGCCAGCAGCCAAGACAGGGCAGCCCATGAAAAACTGTTTTTT.